This T cell receptor (beta chain) is from a study of T cells expressing NK-cell markers. Study-wide findings and caveats: More than 5 donors showed dominant NKG2C+ clonotypes comprising roughly 1.0-7.0% of their CD8+ T cells.

Note on this clonotype: The antigen is not known.

UMI-tagged 5'RACE template switching yielded the TCR beta cDNA. TCRdb re-called the 5' RACE reads and catalogs CDR3 proteins one per entry, DNA excluded. The sample spans 400,000 to 450,000 distinct CDR3 sequences; the ten largest clones claim under 7.5%. Germline values: CDR1 SNHLY, CDR2 FYNNEI. The CDR3 has 12 residues. The sequenced sample consisted of blood T cells: a sorted CD56 or NKG2C T cell subset, CD4+ or CD8+ T cells, or bulk PBMC T cells (not recorded which). The V and J genes are TRBV2 and TRBJ1-3. This receptor was obtained from a woman aged 18-70 years in good health. The CDR3 is CASSDLGNTIYF.